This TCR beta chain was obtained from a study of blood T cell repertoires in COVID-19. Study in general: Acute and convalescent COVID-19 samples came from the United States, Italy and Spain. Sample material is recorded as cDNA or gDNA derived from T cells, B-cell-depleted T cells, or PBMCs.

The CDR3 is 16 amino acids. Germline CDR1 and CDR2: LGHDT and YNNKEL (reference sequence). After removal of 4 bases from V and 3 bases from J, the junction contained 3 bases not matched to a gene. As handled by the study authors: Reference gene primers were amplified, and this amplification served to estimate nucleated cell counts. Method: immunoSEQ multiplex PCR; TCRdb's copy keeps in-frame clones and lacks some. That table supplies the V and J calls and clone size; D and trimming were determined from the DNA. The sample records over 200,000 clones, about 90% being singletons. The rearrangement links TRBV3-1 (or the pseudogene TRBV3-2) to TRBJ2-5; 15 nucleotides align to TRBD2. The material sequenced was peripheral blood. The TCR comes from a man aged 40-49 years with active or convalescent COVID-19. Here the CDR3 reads CASSRRTSGREETQYF. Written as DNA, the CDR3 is TGTGCCAGCAGCCGCCGGACTAGCGGGAGGGAAGAGACCCAGTACTTC.